This T cell receptor (beta chain) is from a study of ipilimumab plus nivolumab after autologous stem cell transplantation. The table came from immunoSEQ multiplex PCR; TCRdb's copy has only in-frame clones and leaves some out. The sample shows tens of thousands of clones, 85% to 90% of them seen only once. The germline V gene has CDR1 SGDLS and CDR2 YYNGEE. There are 11 residues in the CDR3. Trimming removed 4 bases at V and 6 bases at J, with 7 bases between. The chain recombines TRBV9 with TRBJ1-1; no reliable D call. The origin of this receptor is a male donor with diffuse large B-cell lymphoma. Sequenced here: PBMCs, sampled in a trial of ipilimumab plus nivolumab as post-transplant consolidation. The CDR3 reads CASSFGSEAFF. The CDR3 DNA reads as TGTGCCAGCAGCTTTGGGTCTGAAGCTTTCTTT.